Detailed here is one T cell receptor (beta chain). Its specific antigen is unknown. Its ends do not fully match the called genes, so a read error is possible. According to the study, the label for this sample's time point signals: baseline before first vaccination. The vaccinee samples were drawn from two UK trials, COV001 and COV002, one of which was a single-blind randomized controlled phase 2/3 trial testing AZD1222 (ChAdOx1 nCoV-19) in healthy adults. For TCRbeta chain sequencing, PBMC samples from trial participants were taken at day 0 and at day 28 after the second dose. There are 13 amino acids in the CDR3, from cysteine to phenylalanine inclusive. Left in the record is the CDR3 DNA by itself, 39 bases read in frame from the first base. According to the germline V gene, CDR1 reads SGHTA and CDR2 reads FQGTGA. These data belong to a study of T cell responses to AZD1222 COVID-19 vaccine (dated by TCRdb to the early 2020s). With regard to the full study: AZD1222 recipients whose second dose came at about 4 weeks and those whose second dose came at about 12 weeks were combined into one group, since spike-specific TCR depth and breadth did not differ between the two schedules. TCR sequencing covered more than 230 trial participants: 200 to 220 given two doses of AZD1222 and 26 given two doses of MenACWY control vaccine. Trial participants were enrolled by age into 18-55, 56-69 and 70-plus year subgroups, with roughly 150, 30 and 60 TCR-sequenced participants respectively.

The CDR3 regions of human TCRbeta chains were analyzed by immunosequencing. The original pipeline was this. TCRs in the repertoires were matched against a reference library of SARS-CoV-2-specific TCRs that had been generated with the MIRA antigen-specificity platform. Breadth was defined as the fraction of unique TCRs that were SARS-CoV-2-associated. Depth was defined as the fraction of total T cells that were SARS-CoV-2-associated. Each spike-specific TCR was assigned to its reactive spike region and to a CD4 or CD8 class using the MIRA data. Log10-transformed breadth and depth values were compared by one-way ANOVA with Sidak's multiple comparisons tests. The table comes from immuneACCESS by way of TCRdb, which keeps in-frame sequences with V and J called. Part of the clones is missing from these tables; in studies checked, under half for an unresolved V gene and the rest for unknown reasons. D and trimming come from the DNA, and the V and J calls and clone size come from that table. Present in this sample are approximately 180,000 clones, roughly 87% of which were seen just once. The ten largest clones add up to less than 3% of the sample.

The full study reports these points: In the small 56-69-year group, the increase in depth fell short of significance, most likely because of low power. The vaccine-associated CD4 TCRs covered the entire spike protein, and the dominant responses fell in regions 160-218 and 743-854. Only a handful of AZD1222 recipients were SARS-CoV-2 seropositive at baseline, limiting conclusions about previously exposed vaccinees. Reportedly, almost half of the unique spike-specific TCRs recognized epitopes lying outside the regions that are mutated in the B.1.351 and B.1.1.7 variants. No day 14 peak-response samples were available, so repertoires were characterized only after the peak T cell response. Spike-specific TCR breadth and depth rose significantly after two AZD1222 doses compared with day 0 and with MenACWY recipients. Participants were mostly white British and included more females than males, and it was suggested by the authors that clonal diversity may have been underestimated.

This clonotype originated in an adult in good health. Source: peripheral blood, taken on day 0 of AZD1222 vaccination. In this chain, TRBV7-3 is recombined with TRBJ2-5; the D gene could be TRBD1 or TRBD2, each one agreeing over 6 bases. CDR3 loop: CATSPGGSATQYF. The nucleotide sequence is given as TGTGCCACCAGCCCCGGGGGCAGCGCGACCCAGTACTTC.